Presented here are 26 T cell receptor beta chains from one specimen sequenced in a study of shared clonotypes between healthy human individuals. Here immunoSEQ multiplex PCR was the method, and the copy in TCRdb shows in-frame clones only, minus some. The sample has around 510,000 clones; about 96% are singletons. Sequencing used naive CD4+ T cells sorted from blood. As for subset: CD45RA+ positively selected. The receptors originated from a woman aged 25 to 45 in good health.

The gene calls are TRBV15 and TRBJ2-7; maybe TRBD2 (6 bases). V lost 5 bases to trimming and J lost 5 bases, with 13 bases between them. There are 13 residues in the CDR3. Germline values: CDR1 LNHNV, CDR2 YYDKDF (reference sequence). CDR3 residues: CATSPREVDEQYF. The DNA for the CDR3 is TGTGCCACCAGCCCCAGGGAGGTCGACGAGCAGTACTTC.

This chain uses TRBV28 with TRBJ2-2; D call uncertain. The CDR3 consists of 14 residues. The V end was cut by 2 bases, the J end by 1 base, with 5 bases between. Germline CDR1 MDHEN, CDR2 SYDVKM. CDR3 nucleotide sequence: TGTGCCAGCAGTTTAGATCAGAACACCGGGGAGCTGTTTTTT. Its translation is CASSLDQNTGELFF.

Here the CDR3 reads CASSPGTSESSYEQYF. Here the CDR3 DNA reads TGCGCCAGCAGCCCCGGGACTAGCGAAAGCTCCTACGAGCAGTACTTC. The rearrangement joins TRBV5-1 to TRBJ2-5; 10 positions agree with TRBD2. The J call may be incorrect, as the DNA end agrees better with TRBJ2-7. This CDR3 spans 16 amino acids. The germline CDR1 and CDR2 sequences are SGHRS and YFSETQ.

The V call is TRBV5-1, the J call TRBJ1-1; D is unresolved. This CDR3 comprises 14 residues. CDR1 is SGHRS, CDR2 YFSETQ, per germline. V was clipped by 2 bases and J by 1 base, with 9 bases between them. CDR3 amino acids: CASSLSTPNTEAFF. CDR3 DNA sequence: TGCGCCAGCAGCTTAAGTACCCCGAACACTGAAGCTTTCTTT.

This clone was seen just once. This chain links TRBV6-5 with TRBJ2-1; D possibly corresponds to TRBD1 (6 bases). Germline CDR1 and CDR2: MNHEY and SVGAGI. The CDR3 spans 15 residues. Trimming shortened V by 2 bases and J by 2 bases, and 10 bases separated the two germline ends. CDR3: CASSYGQGPYNEQFF. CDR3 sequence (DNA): TGTGCCAGCAGTTACGGGCAGGGGCCCTACAATGAGCAGTTCTTC.

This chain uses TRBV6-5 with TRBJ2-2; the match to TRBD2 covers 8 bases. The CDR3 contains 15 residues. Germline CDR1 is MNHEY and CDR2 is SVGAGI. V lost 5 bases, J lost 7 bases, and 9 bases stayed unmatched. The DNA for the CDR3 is TGTGCCAGCAGTCAACACGGACTAGCACTCGGGGAGCTGTTTTTT. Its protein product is CASSQHGLALGELFF.

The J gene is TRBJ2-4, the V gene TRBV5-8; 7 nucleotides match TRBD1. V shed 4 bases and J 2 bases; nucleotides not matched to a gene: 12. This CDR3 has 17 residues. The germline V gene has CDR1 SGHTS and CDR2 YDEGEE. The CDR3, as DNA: TGTGCCAGCAGCGATAGCAGGGGGTTAAGATCCAAAAACATTCAGTACTTC. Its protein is CASSDSRGLRSKNIQYF.

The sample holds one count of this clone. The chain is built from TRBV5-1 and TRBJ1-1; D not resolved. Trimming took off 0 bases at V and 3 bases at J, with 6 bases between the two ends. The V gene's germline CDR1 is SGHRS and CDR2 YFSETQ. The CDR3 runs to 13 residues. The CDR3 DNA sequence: TGCGCCAGCAGCTTGGGCGTCGACACTGAAGCTTTCTTT. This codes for CASSLGVDTEAFF.

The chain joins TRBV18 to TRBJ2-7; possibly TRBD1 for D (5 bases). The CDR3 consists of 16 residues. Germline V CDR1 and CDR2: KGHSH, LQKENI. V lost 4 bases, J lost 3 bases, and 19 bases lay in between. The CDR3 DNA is TGTGCCAGCTCACGACAGTCACAGGATCAAGACTACGAGCAGTACTTC. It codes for CASSRQSQDQDYEQYF.

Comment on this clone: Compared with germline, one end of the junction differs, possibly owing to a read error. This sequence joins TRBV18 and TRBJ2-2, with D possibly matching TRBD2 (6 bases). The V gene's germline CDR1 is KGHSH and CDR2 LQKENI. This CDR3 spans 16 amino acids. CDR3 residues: CASSPPGSGHYGELFF. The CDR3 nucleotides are TGTGCCAGCTCACCACCGGGTAGCGGACACTATGGGGAACTGTTTTTT.

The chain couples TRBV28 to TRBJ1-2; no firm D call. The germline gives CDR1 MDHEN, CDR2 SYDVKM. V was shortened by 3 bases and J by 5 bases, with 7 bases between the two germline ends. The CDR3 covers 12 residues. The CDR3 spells CASSFSGYGYTF. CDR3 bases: TGTGCCAGCAGTTTTTCCGGTTATGGCTACACCTTC.

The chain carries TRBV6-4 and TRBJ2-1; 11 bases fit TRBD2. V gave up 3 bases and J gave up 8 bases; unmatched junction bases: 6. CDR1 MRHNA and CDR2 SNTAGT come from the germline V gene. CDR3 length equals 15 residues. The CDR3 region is CASSDLSSGRHEQFF. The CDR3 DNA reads TGTGCCAGCAGTGATCTCTCTAGCGGGAGGCATGAGCAGTTCTTC.

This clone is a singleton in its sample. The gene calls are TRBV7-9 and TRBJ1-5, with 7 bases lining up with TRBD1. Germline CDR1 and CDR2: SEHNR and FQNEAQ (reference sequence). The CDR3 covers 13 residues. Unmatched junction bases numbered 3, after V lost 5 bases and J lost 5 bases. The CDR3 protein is CASSVTGDQPQHF. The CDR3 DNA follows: TGTGCCAGCAGCGTAACAGGGGATCAGCCCCAGCATTTT.

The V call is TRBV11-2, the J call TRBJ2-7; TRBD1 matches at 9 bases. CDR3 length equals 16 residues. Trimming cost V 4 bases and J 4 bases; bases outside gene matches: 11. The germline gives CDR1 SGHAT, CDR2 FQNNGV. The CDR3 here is CASSSWGGTGSYEQYF. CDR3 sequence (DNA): TGTGCCAGCAGCTCCTGGGGGGGGACAGGGTCATACGAGCAGTACTTC.

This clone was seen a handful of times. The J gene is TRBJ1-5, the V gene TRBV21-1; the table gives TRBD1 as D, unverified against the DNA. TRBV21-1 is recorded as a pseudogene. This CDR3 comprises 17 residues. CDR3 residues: CASSNRTGVRSHQPQHF. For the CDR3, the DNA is TGTGCCAGCAGCAATCGGACAGGGGTACGGTCCCATCAGCCCCAGCATTTT.

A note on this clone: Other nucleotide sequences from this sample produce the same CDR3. The CDR3 nucleotides read TGCGCCAGCAGCTTGGACCGGGGGTCCTACAATGAGCAGTTCTTC. Its translation: CASSLDRGSYNEQFF. The V call is TRBV5-1, the J call TRBJ2-1; possible D gene TRBD2, 6 bases. This CDR3 spans 15 amino acids. Per the germline V gene, CDR1 is SGHRS and CDR2 is YFSETQ. V was cut by 0 bases and J by 1 base, with 8 bases left in between.

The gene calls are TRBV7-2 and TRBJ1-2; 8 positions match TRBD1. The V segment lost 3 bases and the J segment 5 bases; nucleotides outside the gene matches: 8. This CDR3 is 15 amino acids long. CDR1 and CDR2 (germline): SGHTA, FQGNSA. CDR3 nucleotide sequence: TGTGCCAGCAGCTTCTCTTCCAGGGGGCGGTATGGCTACACCTTC. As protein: CASSFSSRGRYGYTF.

The CDR3 DNA sequence: TGTGCCAGCAGCTTAGTGGCTAGCGGCGAGCAGTACTTC. Protein sequence: CASSLVASGEQYF. V and J are TRBV7-3 and TRBJ2-7; 7 bases line up with TRBD2. Germline values: CDR1 SGHTA, CDR2 FQGTGA. V lost 2 bases, J lost 6 bases, and 4 bases stayed unmatched. The CDR3 is made up of 13 amino acids.

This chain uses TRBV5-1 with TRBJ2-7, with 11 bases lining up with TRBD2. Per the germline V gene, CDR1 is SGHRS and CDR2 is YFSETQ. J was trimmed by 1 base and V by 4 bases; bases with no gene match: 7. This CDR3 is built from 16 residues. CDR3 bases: TGCGCCAGCAGCCTGACCACTAGCGGGAGTTCCTACGAGCAGTACTTC. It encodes CASSLTTSGSSYEQYF.

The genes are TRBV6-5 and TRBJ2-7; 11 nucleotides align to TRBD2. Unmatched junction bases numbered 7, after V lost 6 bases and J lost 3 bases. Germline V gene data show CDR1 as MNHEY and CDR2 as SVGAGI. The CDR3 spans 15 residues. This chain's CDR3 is CASSSGLAGFYEQYF. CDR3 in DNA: TGTGCCAGCAGCTCCGGACTAGCGGGTTTCTACGAGCAGTACTTC.

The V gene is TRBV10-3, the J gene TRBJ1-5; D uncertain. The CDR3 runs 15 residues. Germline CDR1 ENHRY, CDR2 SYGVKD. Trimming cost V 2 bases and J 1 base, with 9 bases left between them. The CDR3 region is CAISERSGSNQPQHF. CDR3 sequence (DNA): TGTGCCATCAGTGAGAGGTCTGGGAGCAATCAGCCCCAGCATTTT.

The CDR3 DNA sequence: TGTGCCAGCAGCTTAGGAGCGGGCAATGAGCAGTTCTTC. The encoded protein is CASSLGAGNEQFF. This rearrangement joins TRBV7-9 to TRBJ2-1; D may be TRBD2 (6 bases). Germline loops: CDR1 SEHNR, CDR2 FQNEAQ (reference sequence). This CDR3 has 13 amino acids. V was clipped by 1 base and J by 6 bases, with 7 bases between them.

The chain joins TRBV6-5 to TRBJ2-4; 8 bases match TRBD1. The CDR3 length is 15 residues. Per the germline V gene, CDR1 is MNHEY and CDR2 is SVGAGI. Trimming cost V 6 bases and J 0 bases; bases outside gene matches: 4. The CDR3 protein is CASRLDRGAKNIQYF. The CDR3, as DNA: TGTGCCAGCAGACTCGACAGGGGAGCCAAAAACATTCAGTACTTC.

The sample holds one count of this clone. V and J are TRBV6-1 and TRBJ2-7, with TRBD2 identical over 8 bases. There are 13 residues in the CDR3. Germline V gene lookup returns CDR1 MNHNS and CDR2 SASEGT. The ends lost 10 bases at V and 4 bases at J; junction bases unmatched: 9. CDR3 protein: CATRGREVYEQYF. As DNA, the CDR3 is TGTGCCACCCGAGGGCGGGAGGTGTACGAGCAGTACTTC.

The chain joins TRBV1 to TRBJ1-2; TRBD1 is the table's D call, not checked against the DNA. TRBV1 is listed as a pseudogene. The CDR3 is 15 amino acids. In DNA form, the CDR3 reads TGCACCAGCAGCCAAGACTCAGCTCCAGGGAAAGGCTACACCTTC. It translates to CTSSQDSAPGKGYTF.

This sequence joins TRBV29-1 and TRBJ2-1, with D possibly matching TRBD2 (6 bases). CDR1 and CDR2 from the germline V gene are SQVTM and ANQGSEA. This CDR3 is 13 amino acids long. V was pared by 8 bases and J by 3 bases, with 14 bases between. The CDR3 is CSLSSGYYNEQFF. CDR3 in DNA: TGCAGCCTAAGTAGCGGCTACTACAATGAGCAGTTCTTC.